The clone carrying this TCR beta chain is labeled as medium-sized. Antigen specificity is unknown. This sample is drawn from a study of circulating CD8 cells and anti-PD-1 response in melanoma. Overall study: Nivolumab was given intravenously at 3 mg/kg every 2 weeks. Study outcomes and limitations: Clonotype sharing was highest between DPOS and TIGIT subsets. Peptide assays on expanded sorted subsets replaced tumor-based reactivity testing.

Live CD3+CD8+TCRalphabeta+ cells were sorted into four subsets by PD-1 and/or TIGIT. The CDR3 extends over 19 amino acids. The V segment lost 10 bases and the J segment 7 bases; nucleotides outside the gene matches: 24. CDR1 and CDR2 from the germline V gene are MNHEY and SMNVEV (reference sequence). Each library started from around 15 ng of total RNA using the QIAseq Immune Repertoire TCR panel. TCRdb processed the reads anew with MiXCR; each CDR3 protein has one entry. The sample carries several hundred distinct CDR3 sequences, about 13% recorded once. The sequences come from CD8+ T cells from PBMCs, collected at baseline or after one month of anti-PD-1 therapy (not recorded which). The sequence derives from a human donor with melanoma. V usage is TRBV27 and J usage is TRBJ1-4, with 10 bases aligning to TRBD1. The CDR3 region has the DNA TGTGCCACGGAATCCAAACCGGGACAGGGGTCGGTGGGTGGTGAAAAACTGTTTTTT. Translating it yields CATESKPGQGSVGGEKLFF.